This TCR beta chain was sequenced during a study of cytomegalovirus exposure and HLA in healthy donors. Overall study results and limits: Sequence variants that were highly shared formed a cluster that was likely a sequencing artifact.

Worth noting for this clone: Its antigen is unidentified.

With 60 Vbeta and 13 Jbeta primers, the PCR was carried out. Produced via immunoSEQ multiplex PCR; TCRdb's table is partial and in-frame only. The sample gives about 170,000 clones, approximately 78% of which show up once; less than 1% is in the top ten. CDR3 size: 15 residues. V lost 1 base, J lost 4 bases, and 14 bases lay in between. Germline V gene lookup returns CDR1 MGHRA and CDR2 YSYEKL. The TCR sequence derives from a girl under 10 years old in good health and CMV-seropositive. The chain is built from TRBV4-1 and TRBJ2-7; D may be TRBD1 (5 bases). Sequencing input: PBMCs. The CDR3 sequence: CASSQVAQGPYEQYF. CDR3 DNA: TGCGCCAGCAGCCAAGTGGCGCAGGGCCCGTACGAGCAGTACTTC.